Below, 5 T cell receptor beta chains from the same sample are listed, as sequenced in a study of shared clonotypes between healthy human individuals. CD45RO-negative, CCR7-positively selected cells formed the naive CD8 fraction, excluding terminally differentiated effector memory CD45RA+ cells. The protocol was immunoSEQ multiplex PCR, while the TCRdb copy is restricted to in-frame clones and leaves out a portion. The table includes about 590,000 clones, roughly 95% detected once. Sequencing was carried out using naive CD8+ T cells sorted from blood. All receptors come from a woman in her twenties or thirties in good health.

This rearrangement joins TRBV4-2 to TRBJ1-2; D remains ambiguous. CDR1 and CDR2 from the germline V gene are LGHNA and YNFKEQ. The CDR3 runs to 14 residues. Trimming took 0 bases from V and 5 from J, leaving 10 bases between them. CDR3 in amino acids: CASSQDGGWYGYTF. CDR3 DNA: TGTGCCAGCAGCCAAGACGGAGGGTGGTATGGCTACACCTTC.

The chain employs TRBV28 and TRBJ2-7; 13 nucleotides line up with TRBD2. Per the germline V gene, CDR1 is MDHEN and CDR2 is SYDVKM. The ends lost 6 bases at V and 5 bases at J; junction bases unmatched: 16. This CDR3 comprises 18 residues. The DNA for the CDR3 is TGTGCCAGCAGGACACCCATGATCGGGACTAGCGGGATCCACGAGCAGTACTTC. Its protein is CASRTPMIGTSGIHEQYF.

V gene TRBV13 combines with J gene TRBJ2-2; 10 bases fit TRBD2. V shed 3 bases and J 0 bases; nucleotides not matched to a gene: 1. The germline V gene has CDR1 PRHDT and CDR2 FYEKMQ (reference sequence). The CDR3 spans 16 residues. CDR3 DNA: TGTGCCAGCAGCTTCGGGACTAGCGCGAACACCGGGGAGCTGTTTTTT. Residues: CASSFGTSANTGELFF.

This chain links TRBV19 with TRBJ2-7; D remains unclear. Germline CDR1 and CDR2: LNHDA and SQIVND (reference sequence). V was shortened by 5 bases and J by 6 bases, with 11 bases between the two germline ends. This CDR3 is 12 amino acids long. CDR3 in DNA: TGTGCCAGTAGTGAGACCATGAGCGAGCAGTACTTC. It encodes CASSETMSEQYF. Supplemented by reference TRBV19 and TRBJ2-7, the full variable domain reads DGGITQSPKYLFRKEGQNVTLSCEQNLNHDAMYWYRQDPGQGLRLIYYSQIVNDFQKGDIAEGYSVSREKKESFPLTVTSAQKNPTAFYLCASSETMSEQYFGPGTRLTVT.

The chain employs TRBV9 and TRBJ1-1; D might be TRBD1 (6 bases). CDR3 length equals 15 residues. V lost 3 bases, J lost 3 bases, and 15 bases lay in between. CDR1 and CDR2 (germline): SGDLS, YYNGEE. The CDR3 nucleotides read TGTGCCAGCAGCGCTCACAGGGCCGGCCACACTGAAGCTTTCTTT. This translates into CASSAHRAGHTEAFF.